One TCR beta chain is described in this entry. Antigen: not known. This sample stems from a study of cytomegalovirus exposure and HLA in healthy donors. Study-level points and caveats: Most TCR sequences were uncommon, yet certain public TCRs appeared in many donors. Analyzed later, most CMV-associated TCR beta chains appeared HLA-restricted.

The study ran its PCR with 60 Vbeta and 13 Jbeta primers. As processed by the authors: Later, an analysis found about 80 million unique TCR beta chains, and around 12 million of these were shared. Using immunoSEQ multiplex PCR, the repertoire was profiled, and TCRdb retains in-frame clones only, with some absent. Clonal size and the V and J genes are those of that table, whereas D and trimming came from the DNA. The table lists more than 95,000 clones, around two thirds of them singletons. The length of the CDR3 is 16 residues. Deletions cut 1 base from V and 1 base from J, with 13 bases between. Germline V CDR1 and CDR2: SGHNT, YYREEE (reference sequence).

Material for sequencing was PBMCs. The receptor comes from a woman aged 50 to 60 in good health and CMV-seronegative. The J gene is TRBJ2-3, the V gene TRBV5-4; D remains unclear. The CDR3 loop reads CASSLLTFPRTDTQYF. CDR3 DNA sequence: TGTGCCAGCAGCTTGTTGACTTTCCCTCGCACAGATACGCAGTATTTT.